The clone carrying this T cell receptor beta chain ranks as medium-sized. Germline V gives CDR1 LGHNA, CDR2 YNFKEQ. CDR3 length: 15 amino acids. The V segment lost 0 bases and the J segment 1 base; nucleotides outside the gene matches: 0. The sample originates from a study of T-cell reconstitution after alpha-beta-depleted transplantation in children. The TCRbeta library incorporated unique molecular identifiers. TCRdb fed the PCR reads into MiXCR, producing one record per CDR3 protein. Counted here are tens of thousands of distinct CDR3 sequences, roughly 11% occurring once; the ten biggest clones make up around a quarter.

The input for sequencing was PBMCs from the stem cell graft donor, taken from the stem cell graft. This sequence was found in a human donor who donated a stem cell graft to a child with chronic granulomatous disease. The chain has TRBV4-2 and TRBJ2-5; TRBD2 agrees at 9 bases. CDR3 nucleotide sequence: TGTGCCAGCAGCCAAGAGCGGGGGGGCCAAGAGACCCAGTACTTC. This translates into CASSQERGGQETQYF.